A single T cell receptor beta chain is shown here with its context. The sample belongs to a study of blood T cell repertoires in COVID-19. Overall study context: Researchers got acute and convalescent COVID-19 samples from the United States, Italy and Spain. The cDNA or gDNA used as material had been derived from T cells, B-cell-depleted T cells, or PBMCs.

Germline V lookup: CDR1 MNHEY, CDR2 SMNVEV (reference sequence). Trimming removed 8 bases at V and 1 base at J, with 17 bases between. This CDR3 is built from 15 residues. Original methodology: Reference gene primers were amplified, and this amplification served to estimate nucleated cell counts. Assay used: immunoSEQ multiplex PCR; TCRdb lists only in-frame clones, some missing. V, J and clone size are taken as reported in that table, and D and trimming were inferred from the DNA itself. The sample yields 300,000 to 350,000 clones, over 70% seen once. Material: peripheral blood. The TCR was taken from a man aged 30 to 45 with active or convalescent COVID-19. This chain joins TRBV27 and TRBJ2-5; D perhaps matches TRBD2 (6 bases). CDR3 coding DNA: TGTGCCAGCGGATTTCCGACTAGGAGCCAAGAGACCCAGTACTTC. This sequence encodes CASGFPTRSQETQYF.